The rows below give T cell receptor beta chains drawn from one sample of a study of blood T cells in healthy people across ages. TCRdb independently ran MiXCR on the 5' RACE reads; one entry per CDR3 protein. Of 780,000 or so distinct CDR3 sequences in the sample, about 25% were seen once. The sample was also linked to a second study, of T cells of mothers and their children.

Sequences were obtained from blood. The receptors stem from a boy aged 10-17 years in good health. The CDR3 runs from the conserved cysteine through the conserved F or W. The D gene is left open where the match is weak. Clone size, where shown, is once, few, many, or a class for clones that have expanded.

size: NA; D: NA; J: TRBJ2-5; V: TRBV2; DNA: TGTGCCAACCGTAATACCGGGAGCACGCAGGAGACCCAGTACTTC; CDR3: CANRNTGSTQETQYF
size: NA; D: TRBD1; J: TRBJ2-1; V: TRBV12-3/TRBV12-4; DNA: TGTGCCAGCAGTAGAAGCGGGACAGGGTACAATGAGCAGTTCTTC; CDR3: CASSRSGTGYNEQFF
size: NA; D: TRBD2; J: TRBJ2-1; V: TRBV20-1; DNA: TGTAGTGCTAGAGGCTCTAGCGGGAGCTCCTACAATGAGCAGTTCTTC; CDR3: CSARGSSGSSYNEQFF
size: NA; D: NA; J: TRBJ2-7; V: TRBV6-2/TRBV6-3; DNA: TGTGCCAGCAGAGATGTGACAGCTTATAACTACGAGCAGTACTTC; CDR3: CASRDVTAYNYEQYF
size: NA; D: NA; J: TRBJ2-7; V: TRBV15; DNA: TGTGCCACCAGCAGAGATCGTCGGCAGGGCGGCGAGCAGTACTTC; CDR3: CATSRDRRQGGEQYF
size: NA; D: NA; J: TRBJ1-1; V: TRBV29-1; DNA: TGCAGCGTTGAAGATCGCCCCGATGAAGCTTTCTTT; CDR3: CSVEDRPDEAFF
size: NA; D: NA; J: TRBJ2-5; V: TRBV6-6; DNA: TGTGCCAGCAGTTACTCAGGACACCCGCAAGAGACCCAGTACTTC; CDR3: CASSYSGHPQETQYF
size: NA; D: TRBD1; J: TRBJ2-1; V: TRBV2; DNA: TGTGCCAGTACAGGGGAGTCCTACAATGAGCAGTTCTTC; CDR3: CASTGESYNEQFF
size: few; D: TRBD1; J: TRBJ2-1; V: TRBV6-1; DNA: TGTGCCAGCAGCGACCCGGGACAGGGGGCCCGAAGCTCCTACAATGAGCAGTTCTTC; CDR3: CASSDPGQGARSSYNEQFF
size: NA; D: TRBD1; J: TRBJ2-7; V: TRBV27; DNA: TGTGCCAGCAGTCCATCGACAGGGGGTTCGAGCGAGCGGTACTTC; CDR3: CASSPSTGGSSERYF
size: once; D: NA; J: TRBJ2-7; V: TRBV12-3/TRBV12-4; DNA: TGTGCCAGCAGCCCCTCGGAGCGGTCCTACGAGCAGTACTTC; CDR3: CASSPSERSYEQYF
size: NA; D: NA; J: TRBJ1-4; V: TRBV20-1; DNA: TGCAGTGCTAGATTTTCGGTCGAAAAACTGTTTTTT; CDR3: CSARFSVEKLFF
size: NA; D: NA; J: TRBJ2-7; V: TRBV6-2/TRBV6-3; DNA: TGTGCCAGCAGTTACCCACTTCTAGGAGAGGTTGACGAGCAGTACTTC; CDR3: CASSYPLLGEVDEQYF
size: few; D: TRBD1; J: TRBJ2-7; V: TRBV25-1; DNA: TGTGCCAGCAGTGAACCTGGGACAGGTTACTACGAGCAGTACTTC; CDR3: CASSEPGTGYYEQYF